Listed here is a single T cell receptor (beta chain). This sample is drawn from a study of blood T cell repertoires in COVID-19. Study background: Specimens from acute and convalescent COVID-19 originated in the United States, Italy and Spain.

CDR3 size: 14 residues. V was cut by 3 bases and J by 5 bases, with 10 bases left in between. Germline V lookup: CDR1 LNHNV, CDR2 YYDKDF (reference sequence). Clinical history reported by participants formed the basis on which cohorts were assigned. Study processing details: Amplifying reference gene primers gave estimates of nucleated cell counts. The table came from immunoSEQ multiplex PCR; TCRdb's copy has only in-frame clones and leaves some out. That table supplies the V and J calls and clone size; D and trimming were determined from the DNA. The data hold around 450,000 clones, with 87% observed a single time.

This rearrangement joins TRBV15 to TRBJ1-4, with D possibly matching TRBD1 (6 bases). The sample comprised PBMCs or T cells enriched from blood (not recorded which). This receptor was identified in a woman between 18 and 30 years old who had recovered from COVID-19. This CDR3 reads CATSSGTLNEKLFF. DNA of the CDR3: TGTGCCACCAGCAGCGGGACACTGAATGAAAAACTGTTTTTT.